The following is a TCR beta chain sequence with its context. Its specificity is unknown. This entry comes from a study of PD-1 blockade in classical Hodgkin lymphoma. Study-level points and caveats: When nivolumab was started under 1 year after ASCT, patients were excluded.

Germline V gene lookup returns CDR1 KGHSH and CDR2 LQKENI. CDR3 size: 16 residues. Trimming cost V 6 bases and J 6 bases, with 21 bases left between them. Sequenced by immunoSEQ multiplex PCR; TCRdb stores in-frame clones only, minus some. Of 50,000 to 65,000 clones in the sample, around 93% were seen once. Each patient experienced a relapse that followed autologous stem cell transplantation, and brentuximab vedotin exposure varied. The V gene is TRBV18, the J gene TRBJ2-1; maybe TRBD2 (7 bases). The sequence came from a human donor with classical Hodgkin lymphoma. The material was peripheral blood mononuclear cells (PBMCs), obtained before the second cycle of nivolumab. The chain's CDR3 is CASSSRPGGVSNEQFF. CDR3 nucleotides: TGTGCCAGCTCCTCCCGCCCGGGGGGCGTTAGCAATGAGCAGTTCTTC.